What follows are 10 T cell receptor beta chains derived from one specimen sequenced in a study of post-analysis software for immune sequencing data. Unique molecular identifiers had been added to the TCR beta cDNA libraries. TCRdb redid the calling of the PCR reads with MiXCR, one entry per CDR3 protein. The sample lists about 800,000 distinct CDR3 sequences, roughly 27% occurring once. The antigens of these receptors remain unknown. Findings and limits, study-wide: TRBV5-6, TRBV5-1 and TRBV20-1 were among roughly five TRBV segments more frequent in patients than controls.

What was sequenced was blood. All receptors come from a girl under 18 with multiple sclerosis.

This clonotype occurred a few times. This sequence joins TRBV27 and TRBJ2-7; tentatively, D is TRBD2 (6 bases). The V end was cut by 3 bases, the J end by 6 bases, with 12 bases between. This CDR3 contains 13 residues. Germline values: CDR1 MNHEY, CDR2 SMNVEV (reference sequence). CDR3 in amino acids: CASSLRGPPEQYF. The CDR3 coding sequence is TGTGCCAGCAGTTTGCGGGGACCTCCCGAGCAGTACTTC.

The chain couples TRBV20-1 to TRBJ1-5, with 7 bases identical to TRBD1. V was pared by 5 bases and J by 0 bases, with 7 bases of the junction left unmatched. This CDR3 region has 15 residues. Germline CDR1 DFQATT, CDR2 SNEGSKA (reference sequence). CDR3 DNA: TGCAGTGCTGGGGACAGTAAACATAGCAATCAGCCCCAGCATTTT. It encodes CSAGDSKHSNQPQHF.

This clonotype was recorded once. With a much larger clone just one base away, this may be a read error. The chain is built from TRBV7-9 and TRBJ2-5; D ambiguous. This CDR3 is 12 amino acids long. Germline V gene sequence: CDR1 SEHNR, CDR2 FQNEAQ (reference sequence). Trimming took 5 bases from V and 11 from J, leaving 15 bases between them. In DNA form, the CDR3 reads TGTGCCAGCAGCCCTTCTCACAATGAGCAGTACTTC. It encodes CASSPSHNEQYF.

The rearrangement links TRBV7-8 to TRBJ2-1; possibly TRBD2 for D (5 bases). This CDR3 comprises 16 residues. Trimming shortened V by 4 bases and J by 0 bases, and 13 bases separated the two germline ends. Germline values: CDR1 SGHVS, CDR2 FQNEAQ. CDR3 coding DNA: TGTGCCAGCAGCTCCACCCAGCGGAGCTCCTACAATGAGCAGTTCTTC. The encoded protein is CASSSTQRSSYNEQFF.

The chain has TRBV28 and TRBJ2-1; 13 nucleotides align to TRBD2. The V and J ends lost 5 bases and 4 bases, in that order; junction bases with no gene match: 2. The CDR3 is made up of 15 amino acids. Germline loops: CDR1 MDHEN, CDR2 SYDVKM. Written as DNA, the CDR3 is TGTGCCAGCAGTAAACTAGCGGGAGGGTACAATGAGCAGTTCTTC. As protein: CASSKLAGGYNEQFF.

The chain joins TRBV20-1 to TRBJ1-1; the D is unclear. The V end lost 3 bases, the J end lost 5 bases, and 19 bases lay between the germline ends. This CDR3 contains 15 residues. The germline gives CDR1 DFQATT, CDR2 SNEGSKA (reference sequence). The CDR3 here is CSASARLSWVTEAFF. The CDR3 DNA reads TGCAGTGCTAGCGCCAGATTGAGCTGGGTTACTGAAGCTTTCTTT.

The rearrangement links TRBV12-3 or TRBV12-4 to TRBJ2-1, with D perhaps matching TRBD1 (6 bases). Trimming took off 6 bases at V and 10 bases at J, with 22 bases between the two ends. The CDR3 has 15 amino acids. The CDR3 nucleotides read TGTGCCAGCAGCCCCCACAGGGACCGACGGGAAGAGCAGTTCTTC. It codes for CASSPHRDRREEQFF.

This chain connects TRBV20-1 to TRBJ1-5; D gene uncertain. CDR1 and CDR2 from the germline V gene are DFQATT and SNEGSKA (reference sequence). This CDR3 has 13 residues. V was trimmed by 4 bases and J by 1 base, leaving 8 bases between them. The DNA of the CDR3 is TGCAGTGCTAATATAGGGAGCAATCAGCCCCAGCATTTT. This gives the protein CSANIGSNQPQHF.

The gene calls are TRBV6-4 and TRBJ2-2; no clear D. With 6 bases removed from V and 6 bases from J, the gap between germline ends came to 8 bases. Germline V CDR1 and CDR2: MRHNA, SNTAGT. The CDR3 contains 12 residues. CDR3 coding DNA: TGTGCCAGCAGCCAATCCCCCGGGGAGCTGTTTTTT. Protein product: CASSQSPGELFF.

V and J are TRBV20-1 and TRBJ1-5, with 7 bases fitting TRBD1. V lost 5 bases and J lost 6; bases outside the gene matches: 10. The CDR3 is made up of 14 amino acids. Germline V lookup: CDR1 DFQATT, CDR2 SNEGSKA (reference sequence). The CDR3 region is CSADRDRQGQPQHF. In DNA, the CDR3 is TGCAGTGCTGACCGGGACAGACAGGGTCAGCCCCAGCATTTT.